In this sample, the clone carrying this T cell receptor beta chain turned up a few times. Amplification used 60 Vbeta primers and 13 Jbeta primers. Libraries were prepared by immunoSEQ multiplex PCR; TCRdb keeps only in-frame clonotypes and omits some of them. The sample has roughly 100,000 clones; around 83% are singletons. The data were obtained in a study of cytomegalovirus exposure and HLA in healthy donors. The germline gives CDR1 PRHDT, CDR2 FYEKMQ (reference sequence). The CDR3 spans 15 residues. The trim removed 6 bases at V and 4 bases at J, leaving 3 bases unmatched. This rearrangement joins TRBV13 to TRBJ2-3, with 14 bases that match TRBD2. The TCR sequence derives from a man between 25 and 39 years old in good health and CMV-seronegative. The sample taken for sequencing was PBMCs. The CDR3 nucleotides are TGTGCCAGCAGAAAGACTAGCGGGAGGGCAGATACGCAGTATTTT. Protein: CASRKTSGRADTQYF.